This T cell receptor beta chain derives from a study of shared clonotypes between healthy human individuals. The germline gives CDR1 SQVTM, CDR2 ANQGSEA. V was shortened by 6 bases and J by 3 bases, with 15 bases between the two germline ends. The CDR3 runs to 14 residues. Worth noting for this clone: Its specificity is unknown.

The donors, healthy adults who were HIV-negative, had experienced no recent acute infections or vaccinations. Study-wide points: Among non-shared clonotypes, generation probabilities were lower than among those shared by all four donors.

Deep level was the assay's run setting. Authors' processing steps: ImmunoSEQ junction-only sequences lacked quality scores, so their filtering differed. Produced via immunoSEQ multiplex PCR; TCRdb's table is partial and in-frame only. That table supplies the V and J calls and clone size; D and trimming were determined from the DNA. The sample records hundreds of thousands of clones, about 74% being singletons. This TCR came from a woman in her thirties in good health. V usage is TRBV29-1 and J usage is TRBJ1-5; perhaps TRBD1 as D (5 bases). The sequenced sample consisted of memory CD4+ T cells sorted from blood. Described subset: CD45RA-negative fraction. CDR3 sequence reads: CSVPFGDYNQPQHF. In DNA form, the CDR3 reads TGCAGCGTCCCCTTCGGGGACTACAATCAGCCCCAGCATTTT.